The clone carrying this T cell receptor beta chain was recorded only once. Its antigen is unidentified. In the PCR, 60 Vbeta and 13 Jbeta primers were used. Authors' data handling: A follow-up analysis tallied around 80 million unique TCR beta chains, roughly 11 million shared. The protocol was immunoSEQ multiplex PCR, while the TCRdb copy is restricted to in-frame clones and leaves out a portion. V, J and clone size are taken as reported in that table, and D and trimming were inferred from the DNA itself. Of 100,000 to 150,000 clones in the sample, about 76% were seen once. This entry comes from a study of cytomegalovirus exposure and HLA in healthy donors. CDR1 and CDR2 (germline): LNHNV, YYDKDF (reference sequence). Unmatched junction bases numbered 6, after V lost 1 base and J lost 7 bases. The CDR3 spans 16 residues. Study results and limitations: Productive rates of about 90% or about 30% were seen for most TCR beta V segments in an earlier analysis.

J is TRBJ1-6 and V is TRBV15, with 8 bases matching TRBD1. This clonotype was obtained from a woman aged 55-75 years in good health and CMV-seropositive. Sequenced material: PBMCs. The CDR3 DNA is TGTGCCACCAGCAGAGCTCAGCAGGGGGCAAATTCACCCCTCCACTTT. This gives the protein CATSRAQQGANSPLHF. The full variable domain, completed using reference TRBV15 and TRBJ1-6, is DAMVIQNPRYQVTQFGKPVTLSCSQTLNHNVMYWYQQKSSQAPKLLFHYYDKDFNNEADTPDNFQSRRPNTSFCFLDIRSPGLGDTAMYLCATSRAQQGANSPLHFGNGTRLTVT.